This entry lists 19 T cell receptor beta chains sequenced from one sample in a study of cytomegalovirus exposure and HLA in healthy donors. Amplification used 60 Vbeta primers and 13 Jbeta primers. Using immunoSEQ multiplex PCR, the repertoire was profiled, and TCRdb retains in-frame clones only, with some absent. The sample lists approximately 190,000 clones, roughly 13% seen once, with over 6.5% in the top ten. The material sequenced was PBMCs. The source of these receptors is a man in his forties or fifties in good health and CMV-seropositive.

This rearrangement joins TRBV30 to TRBJ2-3; 9 positions match TRBD2. The V segment lost 1 base and the J segment 4 bases; nucleotides outside the gene matches: 3. The germline V gene has CDR1 GTSNPN and CDR2 SVGIG (reference sequence). The CDR3 contains 14 residues. The CDR3 DNA reads TGTGCCTGGAGTGATGGCGGGGGGGCAGATACGCAGTATTTT. Amino acids: CAWSDGGGADTQYF.

In its sample, this clone was seen a few times. V is TRBV10-3 and J is TRBJ1-2; 8 bases agree with TRBD1. The CDR3 extends over 14 amino acids. The germline V gene has CDR1 ENHRY and CDR2 SYGVKD. J was trimmed by 5 bases and V by 9 bases; bases with no gene match: 11. The CDR3 here is CAMQRGDRSYGYTF. The CDR3 bases are TGTGCCATGCAACGCGGGGACAGGAGTTATGGCTACACCTTC.

This clone has only a few counts. The CDR3 DNA follows: TGTGCCAGCTCACCACTCGGCGGGGCGAGCTCCTACAATGAGCAGTTCTTC. Amino acids: CASSPLGGASSYNEQFF. The chain employs TRBV18 and TRBJ2-1, with D possibly being TRBD2 (6 bases). This CDR3 has 17 residues. Germline V lookup: CDR1 KGHSH, CDR2 LQKENI. V lost 1 base to trimming and J lost 0 bases, with 13 bases between them. The whole variable domain, filled in from reference TRBV18 and TRBJ2-1, reads NAGVMQNPRHLVRRRGQEARLRCSPMKGHSHVYWYRQLPEEGLKFMVYLQKENIIDESGMPKERFSAEFPKEGPSILRIQQVVRGDSAAYFCASSPLGGASSYNEQFFGPGTRLTVL.

This clone was seen more than once but under ten times. The sample holds other DNA sequences that translate to the same CDR3. This chain uses TRBV25-1 with TRBJ1-6; 7 positions agree with TRBD1. The CDR3 length is 14 residues. V trimming: 6 bases; J trimming: 5 bases; junction bases outside the gene matches: 4. Germline V gene data show CDR1 as MGHDK and CDR2 as SYGVNS. The CDR3: CASSTGTDNSPLHF. In DNA form, the CDR3 reads TGTGCCAGCAGCACCGGGACAGATAATTCACCCCTCCACTTT.

This clone was seen only a few times. The chain combines TRBV11-2 with TRBJ1-3, with D possibly being TRBD1 (5 bases). The CDR3 has 15 amino acids. In germline, CDR1 is SGHAT, CDR2 FQNNGV. V shed 6 bases and J shed 4 bases, with 16 bases lying between them. CDR3 in amino acids: CASRPGMLSGNTIYF. The CDR3 nucleotides are TGTGCCAGCAGGCCAGGGATGTTGAGCGGAAACACCATATATTTT.

J is TRBJ2-3 and V is TRBV30; 8 nucleotides match TRBD2. The CDR3 has 17 amino acids. J was trimmed by 3 bases and V by 3 bases; bases with no gene match: 14. Germline V gene lookup returns CDR1 GTSNPN and CDR2 SVGIG (reference sequence). For the CDR3, the DNA is TGTGCCTGGAGCGGGGGGGCGGCTAACCTTTTTACAGATACGCAGTATTTT. Translated: CAWSGGAANLFTDTQYF.

This chain uses TRBV23-1 with TRBJ2-7; D remains ambiguous. TRBV23-1 is an ORF, and what it does is uncertain. The CDR3 runs to 11 residues. The V end lost 10 bases, the J end lost 0 bases, and 7 bases lay between the germline ends. This CDR3 is CATHSSYEQYV. For the CDR3, the DNA is TGCGCCACACACAGCTCCTACGAGCAGTACGTC.

The gene calls are TRBV19 and TRBJ1-5, with 7 bases lining up with TRBD1. Germline V gives CDR1 LNHDA, CDR2 SQIVND (reference sequence). The CDR3 length is 15 residues. The V gene end was trimmed by 8 bases and the J gene end by 6 bases; junction bases not matched to a gene: 13. Here the CDR3 DNA reads TGTGCCAGTTGGGACGACAGGGCTTGGTCTCAGCCCCAGCATTTT. It encodes CASWDDRAWSQPQHF.

The chain is built from TRBV6-6 and TRBJ2-7; tentative D call: TRBD1 (6 bases). CDR1 and CDR2 (germline): MNHNY, SVGAGI (reference sequence). This CDR3 has 16 residues. Trimming stripped 0 bases from V and 3 bases from J, with 15 bases between. CDR3 in DNA: TGTGCCAGCAGTTACTCGACCCAGGGGCCGGGCTACGAGCAGTACTTC. Translating gives CASSYSTQGPGYEQYF.

The rearrangement joins TRBV4-3 to TRBJ2-2, with 7 positions matching TRBD1. Germline CDR1 is LGHNA and CDR2 is YSLEER. V was clipped by 2 bases and J by 5 bases; unmatched bases: 8. This CDR3 is 16 amino acids long. The CDR3 DNA reads as TGCGCCAGCAGCCAATTGTTAGGGGGCAGGACCGGGGAGCTGTTTTTT. Protein sequence: CASSQLLGGRTGELFF.

The chain links TRBV5-1 to TRBJ2-1; 16 positions agree with TRBD2. The ends lost 3 bases at V and 2 bases at J; junction bases unmatched: 5. The length of the CDR3 is 18 residues. Germline V CDR1 and CDR2: SGHRS, YFSETQ. In DNA, the CDR3 is TGCGCCAGCAGCTCGGGACTAGCGGGGGGGACCCCCTACAATGAGCAGTTCTTC. Its translation is CASSSGLAGGTPYNEQFF.

The V and J genes are TRBV30 and TRBJ1-5; perhaps TRBD1 as D (5 bases). CDR1 and CDR2 from the germline V gene are GTSNPN and SVGIG (reference sequence). Trimming cost V 0 bases and J 0 bases, with 9 bases left between them. The CDR3 is 15 amino acids. The CDR3 spells CAWSVGGSSNQPQHF. CDR3 nucleotide sequence: TGTGCCTGGAGTGTCGGGGGGTCTAGCAATCAGCCCCAGCATTTT.

The chain uses TRBV5-4 and TRBJ2-7; possible D gene TRBD2, 6 bases. Germline CDR1 SGHNT, CDR2 YYREEE (reference sequence). This CDR3 comprises 13 residues. V lost 2 bases and J 1 base, leaving 7 bases between the germline ends. Here the CDR3 DNA reads TGTGCCAGCAGCTTTGGGGGGTCCTACGAGCAGTACGTC. Encoded protein: CASSFGGSYEQYV.

This clone occurred a few times. The rearrangement joins TRBV6-5 to TRBJ2-5, with D possibly being TRBD2 (5 bases). Germline CDR1 and CDR2: MNHEY and SVGAGI. CDR3 length: 14 residues. V lost 5 bases and J lost 7, with 17 bases in between. CDR3 in DNA: TGTGCCAGCAGTACGGCGTGGGAGAGAGGGACCCAGTACTTC. Translation: CASSTAWERGTQYF.

This clone was counted only a few times. The V gene is TRBV28, the J gene TRBJ2-5, with a possible D match to TRBD2 (6 bases). The germline gives CDR1 MDHEN, CDR2 SYDVKM. The CDR3 covers 15 residues. V lost 3 bases to trimming and J lost 3 bases, with 14 bases between them. CDR3 residues: CASSFPGAPKETQYF. The CDR3 DNA follows: TGTGCCAGCAGTTTTCCGGGAGCCCCCAAAGAGACCCAGTACTTC.

This clone showed up just a few times. The chain carries TRBV7-3 and TRBJ2-7; 8 nucleotides agree with TRBD2. With 4 bases clipped from V and 7 bases from J, the junction kept 12 bases outside the gene matches. Germline V gives CDR1 SGHTA, CDR2 FQGTGA. The CDR3 spans 15 residues. The CDR3 loop reads CASSSASGGPGEQYF. The CDR3 DNA reads TGTGCCAGCAGCTCGGCGAGCGGGGGTCCGGGGGAGCAGTACTTC. The full variable domain, its missing parts supplied by reference TRBV7-3 and TRBJ2-7, is GAGVSQTPSNKVTEKGKYVELRCDPISGHTALYWYRQSLGQGPEFLIYFQGTGAADDSGLPNDRFFAVRPEGSVSTLKIQRTERGDSAVYLCASSSASGGPGEQYFGPGTRLTVT.

The table lists this clone with a few counts. The chain has TRBV6-1 and TRBJ1-5, with 9 bases matching TRBD1. CDR3 length: 13 amino acids. V was clipped by 7 bases and J by 4 bases; unmatched bases: 2. Looked up from germline, CDR1 is MNHNS and CDR2 is SASEGT. The CDR3 DNA follows: TGTGCCAGCACGGGACAGGGAAATCAGCCCCAGCATTTT. Translated, it gives CASTGQGNQPQHF.

This clone was seen a handful of times. Other nucleotide sequences in the sample specify the same CDR3. CDR3 loop: CASSVGSRDTEAFF. In DNA, the CDR3 is TGCGCCAGCAGCGTGGGCAGCCGGGACACTGAAGCTTTCTTT. The gene calls are TRBV5-1 and TRBJ1-1, with unresolved D. The CDR3 loop spans 14 amino acids. Trimming left V 4 bases short and J 3 bases short, with 13 bases between. Germline V lookup: CDR1 SGHRS, CDR2 YFSETQ.

Only a few counts were recorded for this clone. This CDR3 is CASSWGGTGSDRYTF. The CDR3 region has the DNA TGTGCCAGCAGCTGGGGGGGGACAGGTAGTGATCGCTACACCTTC. The chain combines TRBV13 with TRBJ1-2, with 8 bases that match TRBD1. Losses at the gene ends were 4 bases for V and 9 bases for J; bases not matched to a gene: 13. The CDR3 is 15 residues long. From germline, CDR1 is PRHDT and CDR2 FYEKMQ (reference sequence).